Shown below are 25 T cell receptor beta chains from a single sample sequenced in a study of blood T cells in healthy people across ages. Using a J-beta primer mix together with a sample-barcoded 5' primer, a second PCR was run for roughly 6 to 12 cycles. TCRdb re-derived calls from the 5' RACE reads in MiXCR, one entry per CDR3 protein. The sample lists some 900,000 distinct CDR3 sequences; about 44% were seen once. Material: blood. These receptors were taken from a man aged 30 to 39 in good health.

This clonotype was recorded a few times. The rearrangement links TRBV12-3 or TRBV12-4 to TRBJ1-2; D is undetermined. The V end was cut by 5 bases, the J end by 4 bases, with 14 bases between. The CDR3 runs to 14 residues. The chain's CDR3 is CASSLGGSFYGYTF. The CDR3 DNA follows: TGTGCCAGCAGTCTTGGAGGGAGTTTCTATGGCTACACCTTC.

J is TRBJ2-7 and V is TRBV30; 8 nucleotides align to TRBD2. Per the germline V gene, CDR1 is GTSNPN and CDR2 is SVGIG (reference sequence). There are 13 residues in the CDR3. Trimming removed 5 bases from V and 1 base from J; junction bases left unmatched: 4. The CDR3 sequence: CAWGLAGSYEQYF. The CDR3 DNA sequence: TGTGCCTGGGGACTAGCTGGGTCCTACGAGCAGTACTTC.

This clonotype was detected only a few times. The J gene is TRBJ2-3, the V gene TRBV6-2 or TRBV6-3; TRBD1 matches 7 bases. J lost 1 base, V lost 8 bases, and 9 bases had no gene match. CDR1 and CDR2 from the germline V gene are MNHEY and SVGEGT. The CDR3 consists of 15 residues. The CDR3 nucleotides are TGTGCCAGCGGGTCAAGGGGGCTCGGCACAGATACGCAGTATTTT. Protein: CASGSRGLGTDTQYF.

This CDR3 reads CASSLIGTGGTNYGYTF. The CDR3 coding sequence is TGTGCCAGCAGTTTAATTGGGACAGGGGGTACTAACTATGGCTACACCTTC. This sequence joins TRBV28 and TRBJ1-2; 11 bases are shared with TRBD1. Germline CDR1 is MDHEN and CDR2 is SYDVKM. This CDR3 has 17 residues. J lost 0 bases, V lost 2 bases, and 5 bases had no gene match.

This clonotype was found a few times. The chain has TRBV5-1 and TRBJ1-4; D perhaps matches TRBD1 (5 bases). Per germline, CDR1 SGHRS and CDR2 YFSETQ. The CDR3 totals 14 residues. The V end was cut by 2 bases, the J end by 3 bases, with 8 bases between. The CDR3 reads CASSFGTPNEKLFF. In DNA, the CDR3 is TGCGCCAGCAGCTTCGGGACCCCTAATGAAAAACTGTTTTTT.

This clonotype was seen more than once but under ten times. For the CDR3, the DNA is TGTGCCAGCCCCCCGTCCGGGGTAAGCTCCTACGAGCAGTACTTC. It encodes CASPPSGVSSYEQYF. This chain links TRBV28 with TRBJ2-7, with D possibly TRBD2 on 5 matching bases. Germline loops: CDR1 MDHEN, CDR2 SYDVKM. Between the trimmed V and J ends, which lost 8 bases and 0 bases, there was a span of 17 bases. This CDR3 comprises 15 residues.

This clonotype has at least ten counts. The chain joins TRBV27 to TRBJ2-1, with 9 bases lining up with TRBD1. Germline V CDR1 and CDR2: MNHEY, SMNVEV (reference sequence). V was pared by 9 bases and J by 0 bases, with 6 bases of the junction left unmatched. CDR3 size: 15 residues. The CDR3 sequence is CASRPTGGSYNEQFF. The CDR3, as DNA: TGTGCCAGTAGGCCGACAGGGGGCTCCTACAATGAGCAGTTCTTC.

This rearrangement joins TRBV6-1 to TRBJ2-1; TRBD1 aligns across 9 bases. Germline trimming cut 2 bases from V and 9 bases from J; bases unmatched to any gene: 2. The CDR3 loop spans 13 amino acids. The germline V gene has CDR1 MNHNS and CDR2 SASEGT. The CDR3: CASSETGGLEQFF. The CDR3 DNA is TGTGCCAGCAGTGAAACAGGGGGCCTTGAGCAGTTCTTC.

This clonotype was seen repeatedly, ten times or more. The chain carries TRBV7-2 and TRBJ1-4, with a possible D match to TRBD1 (5 bases). The CDR3 length is 13 residues. Germline CDR1 reads SGHTA; CDR2 reads FQGNSA. V lost 5 bases and J lost 8, with 12 bases in between. CDR3 amino acids: CASSARDREKLFF. CDR3 bases: TGTGCCAGCAGCGCCAGAGACAGAGAAAAACTGTTTTTT.

The chain is built from TRBV6-6 and TRBJ1-2, with 7 bases fitting TRBD1. Germline V lookup: CDR1 MNHNY, CDR2 SVGAGI (reference sequence). This CDR3 has 16 residues. V lost 6 bases and J lost 6; bases outside the gene matches: 16. In nucleotides, the CDR3 is TGTGCCAGCAGCTTTTCCCAGGGGGGGGGAGCGGATGGCTACACCTTC. Translation: CASSFSQGGGADGYTF.

The CDR3 nucleotides read TGCGCCAGCAGCTTGAGGCTACGGACTAGCACAGATACGCAGTATTTT. This codes for CASSLRLRTSTDTQYF. The chain couples TRBV5-1 to TRBJ2-3; a weak D match, TRBD2 (5 bases). Germline assignment: CDR1 SGHRS and CDR2 YFSETQ. The length of the CDR3 is 16 residues. Deletions cut 1 base from V and 0 bases from J, with 12 bases between.

V is TRBV28 and J is TRBJ2-7, with 11 bases matching TRBD2. Germline V lookup: CDR1 MDHEN, CDR2 SYDVKM. The CDR3 has 18 amino acids. V lost 6 bases to trimming and J lost 0 bases; unmatched junction nucleotides: 13. The CDR3 DNA follows: TGTGCCAGCAGGGGGTGGCTAGCGGGGGGATCGAGCTCCTACGAGCAGTACTTC. As protein: CASRGWLAGGSSSYEQYF.

The chain has TRBV11-2 and TRBJ2-7; no clear D. The CDR3 consists of 14 residues. Trimming removed 1 base at V and 3 bases at J, with 10 bases between. Looked up from germline, CDR1 is SGHAT and CDR2 is FQNNGV. CDR3 in DNA: TGTGCCAGCAGCTTAGGTAGCAGCATCTACGAGCAGTACTTC. This translates into CASSLGSSIYEQYF.

This clonotype was seen a few times. The chain uses TRBV10-3 and TRBJ2-3, with D perhaps assigned TRBD1 or TRBD2 (7 bases each). Trimming took 3 bases from V and 6 from J, leaving 13 bases between them. CDR3 size: 14 residues. CDR1 and CDR2 (germline): ENHRY, SYGVKD. Here the CDR3 reads CAISDQGGGDTQYF. DNA for the CDR3: TGTGCCATCAGTGACCAGGGGGGAGGGGATACGCAGTATTTT.

This clonotype showed up just a few times. The rearrangement links TRBV20-1 to TRBJ2-7, with 9 bases fitting TRBD2. From germline, CDR1 is DFQATT and CDR2 SNEGSKA (reference sequence). J gave up 2 bases and V 3 bases, and 5 bases lay outside the gene matches. The CDR3 has 14 residues. CDR3 sequence reads: CSARISGGPYEQYF. The CDR3 DNA reads as TGCAGTGCTAGGATTAGCGGGGGCCCCTACGAGCAGTACTTC.

The chain joins TRBV25-1 to TRBJ1-2; tentative D call: TRBD1 (5 bases). The CDR3 length is 16 residues. The V and J ends lost 3 bases and 6 bases respectively, with 20 bases between them. Germline CDR1 and CDR2: MGHDK and SYGVNS. Here the CDR3 reads CASSDPGVGDRHGYTF. CDR3 DNA sequence: TGTGCCAGCAGTGATCCCGGCGTCGGGGACCGACATGGCTACACCTTC.

This sequence joins TRBV6-2 or TRBV6-3 and TRBJ2-3; the D gene is possibly TRBD1 (6 bases). Germline V gene lookup returns CDR1 MNHEY and CDR2 SVGEGT. The CDR3 extends over 15 amino acids. The V end lost 4 bases, the J end lost 0 bases, and 11 bases lay between the germline ends. The CDR3 region is CASSFRDTSTDTQYF. CDR3 coding DNA: TGTGCCAGCAGTTTCCGGGACACCAGCACAGATACGCAGTATTTT.

This sequence joins TRBV30 and TRBJ2-7; D is perhaps TRBD1 or TRBD2 (6 bases each). Trimming left V 1 base short and J 3 bases short, with 16 bases between. Germline V gives CDR1 GTSNPN, CDR2 SVGIG (reference sequence). This CDR3 is 15 amino acids long. CDR3 bases: TGTGCCTGGAGTGGAGGGGGGCAGCTGATCTACGAGCAGTACTTC. The encoded protein is CAWSGGGQLIYEQYF.

The rearrangement links TRBV6-6 to TRBJ2-7; perhaps TRBD2 as D (7 bases). This CDR3 is 13 amino acids long. V was trimmed by 6 bases and J by 7 bases, leaving 16 bases between them. Germline CDR1 and CDR2: MNHNY and SVGAGI (reference sequence). This CDR3 is CASSKGGGWEQYF. The DNA for the CDR3 is TGTGCCAGCAGCAAAGGGGGGGGTTGGGAGCAGTACTTC.

The rearrangement uses TRBV27 and TRBJ2-1; 7 bases map to TRBD2. CDR3 length equals 15 residues. V was clipped by 1 base and J by 7 bases; unmatched bases: 7. Germline loops: CDR1 MNHEY, CDR2 SMNVEV (reference sequence). Here the CDR3 reads CASSLFGAGTNEQFF. In DNA, the CDR3 is TGTGCCAGCAGTTTATTTGGAGCGGGGACGAATGAGCAGTTCTTC.

CDR3 sequence reads: CASREEETQYF. The CDR3 bases are TGTGCCAGCAGGGAAGAAGAGACCCAGTACTTC. The rearrangement links TRBV6-5 to TRBJ2-5; unclear D gene. CDR1 and CDR2 (germline): MNHEY, SVGAGI. Trimming shortened V by 6 bases and J by 3 bases, and 5 bases separated the two germline ends. The CDR3 runs 11 residues.

The chain has TRBV5-1 and TRBJ2-1; no clear D gene. Germline V gene lookup returns CDR1 SGHRS and CDR2 YFSETQ. V was cut by 0 bases and J by 3 bases, with 7 bases left in between. The CDR3 has 14 amino acids. CDR3 coding DNA: TGCGCCAGCAGCTTGGATTTGGTCTACAATGAGCAGTTCTTC. This translates into CASSLDLVYNEQFF.

V usage is TRBV7-2 and J usage is TRBJ1-5; D ambiguous. CDR3 length equals 15 residues. The V gene lost 4 bases and the J gene lost 0 bases, with 10 bases spanning the gap. Germline loops: CDR1 SGHTA, CDR2 FQGNSA. CDR3 bases: TGTGCCAGCAGCTGGGCCGGGAGTAGCAATCAGCCCCAGCATTTT. It is translated as CASSWAGSSNQPQHF.

V and J are TRBV12-3 or TRBV12-4 and TRBJ2-3, with D possibly called TRBD1 or TRBD2 (5 bases each). The CDR3 totals 13 residues. V was shortened by 5 bases and J by 10 bases, with 16 bases between the two germline ends. Here the CDR3 reads CASSPQPLGAQYF. CDR3 DNA: TGTGCCAGCAGTCCACAGCCACTAGGGGCGCAGTATTTT.

The chain is built from TRBV12-3 or TRBV12-4 and TRBJ2-3; the D gene is possibly TRBD2 (5 bases). The CDR3 is 16 amino acids. V lost 3 bases and J 2 bases, leaving 15 bases between the germline ends. The chain's CDR3 is CASSLDSETNTDTQYF. CDR3 coding DNA: TGTGCCAGCAGTTTGGATAGCGAGACCAACACAGATACGCAGTATTTT.